The 21 T cell receptor beta chains given below trace back to one sample, sequenced in a study of T-cell reconstitution after alpha-beta-depleted transplantation in children. TCRbeta library preparation incorporated unique molecular identifiers. TCRdb passed the PCR reads through MiXCR, listing each CDR3 protein once. The sample lists more than 450,000 distinct CDR3 sequences, around 18% occurring once. Specimen: PBMCs from the stem cell graft donor, collected from the stem cell graft. The origin of the receptors is a human donor who donated a stem cell graft to a child with acute lymphoblastic leukemia.

This clonotype was counted only a few times. This chain links TRBV12-3 or TRBV12-4 with TRBJ1-3; 8 bases are shared with TRBD1. CDR3 size: 16 residues. Germline trimming cut 5 bases from V and 0 bases from J; bases unmatched to any gene: 6. CDR3 sequence (DNA): TGTGCCAGCAGTCTCGGACAGGGCCTCTCTGGAAACACCATATATTTT. Amino acids: CASSLGQGLSGNTIYF.

J is TRBJ1-2 and V is TRBV7-9; 9 bases map to TRBD1. Germline V gene sequence: CDR1 SEHNR, CDR2 FQNEAQ (reference sequence). V shed 8 bases, J shed 5 bases, and the junction held 9 bases outside the gene matches. CDR3 size: 14 residues. The CDR3 DNA is TGTGCCAGCGAGGACAGGGGACAATTTTATGGCTACACCTTC. Protein: CASEDRGQFYGYTF.

This sequence joins TRBV7-7 and TRBJ2-5; TRBD2 aligns across 7 bases. Germline V gene sequence: CDR1 SSHAT, CDR2 FNYEAQ (reference sequence). There are 13 residues in the CDR3. Unmatched junction bases numbered 10, after V lost 6 bases and J lost 9 bases. CDR3 loop: CASSFSGLGSQYF. The CDR3, as DNA: TGTGCCAGCAGTTTTAGCGGGTTAGGGTCCCAGTACTTC.

This clonotype was seen ten or more times. The chain is built from TRBV5-7 and TRBJ2-7; 8 bases align to TRBD2. TRBV5-7 is noted as an ORF with a role that remains uncertain. Losses at the gene ends were 2 bases for V and 3 bases for J; bases not matched to a gene: 7. This CDR3 has 15 amino acids. CDR3 protein: CASSFSGGLIYEQYF. The CDR3 DNA sequence: TGTGCCAGCAGCTTCTCGGGAGGGCTAATCTACGAGCAGTACTTC.

This clonotype was detected a few times. The CDR3 sequence: CATSRVNTANEKLFF. As DNA, the CDR3 is TGTGCCACCAGCAGAGTAAATACGGCTAATGAAAAACTGTTTTTT. The chain is built from TRBV15 and TRBJ1-4; no clear D gene. With 1 base removed from V and 3 bases from J, the gap between germline ends came to 9 bases. The germline gives CDR1 LNHNV, CDR2 YYDKDF (reference sequence). This CDR3 contains 15 residues.

The chain is built from TRBV4-2 and TRBJ2-3; no clear D gene. The germline V gene encodes CDR1 LGHNA and CDR2 YNFKEQ. This CDR3 comprises 15 residues. The V end lost 4 bases, the J end lost 2 bases, and 13 bases lay between the germline ends. In DNA, the CDR3 is TGTGCCAGCAGCCCTAGAAGTTCTGACACAGATACGCAGTATTTT. This codes for CASSPRSSDTDTQYF.

The rearrangement links TRBV5-1 to TRBJ2-7; the match to TRBD2 covers 8 bases. CDR1 is SGHRS and CDR2 is YFSETQ in the germline V gene. Trimming removed 0 bases from V and 7 bases from J; junction bases left unmatched: 12. This CDR3 spans 16 amino acids. The CDR3 DNA sequence: TGCGCCAGCAGCTTGGGGGCTCTAGCGGGTCCAAGAGAGCAGTACTTC. This codes for CASSLGALAGPREQYF.

The rearrangement uses TRBV20-1 and TRBJ1-1, with D uncertain. Trimming pared 1 base from V and 1 base from J, leaving 10 bases between. CDR3 length equals 14 residues. Germline CDR1 reads DFQATT; CDR2 reads SNEGSKA (reference sequence). CDR3 residues: CSARASESNTEAFF. For the CDR3, the DNA is TGCAGTGCTAGAGCGTCCGAATCGAACACTGAAGCTTTCTTT.

This clonotype appeared a few times. The chain employs TRBV7-2 and TRBJ2-6, with D possibly being TRBD1 or TRBD2 (5 bases each). Trimming left V 4 bases short and J 4 bases short, with 14 bases between. Germline V gene lookup returns CDR1 SGHTA and CDR2 FQGNSA. The CDR3 runs to 16 residues. The CDR3 nucleotides are TGTGCCAGCAGCTGGGACGGACCTGTGGGGGCCAACGTCCTGACTTTC. It specifies CASSWDGPVGANVLTF.

This chain links TRBV29-1 with TRBJ2-1; 11 bases are shared with TRBD2. Trimming at V came to 8 bases and at J to 8 bases, leaving 8 bases not matched to a gene. The germline gives CDR1 SQVTM, CDR2 ANQGSEA. This CDR3 is built from 13 residues. CDR3 coding DNA: TGCAGCCTAAATAGCGGGAGGGGGTATGAGCAGTTCTTC. Protein product: CSLNSGRGYEQFF.

This clonotype was detected a few times. The V gene is TRBV30, the J gene TRBJ2-1; D gene unclear. This CDR3 region has 14 residues. The germline V and J ends were trimmed by 6 bases and 0 bases, with 12 bases remaining between them. Per the germline V gene, CDR1 is GTSNPN and CDR2 is SVGIG (reference sequence). CDR3 coding DNA: TGTGCCTGTTCTCTCGAAAGCTCCTACAATGAGCAGTTCTTC. This translates into CACSLESSYNEQFF.

This clonotype was detected a few times. The V gene is TRBV4-1, the J gene TRBJ2-7; D perhaps matches TRBD2 (5 bases). V dropped 1 base and J dropped 3 bases, with 13 bases sitting between them. Per the germline V gene, CDR1 is MGHRA and CDR2 is YSYEKL. This CDR3 has 15 residues. The CDR3 protein is CASSQGPSSSYEQYF. In DNA, the CDR3 is TGCGCCAGCAGCCAAGGTCCATCTAGCAGCTACGAGCAGTACTTC.

The table lists this clonotype with a few counts. The chain has TRBV7-9 and TRBJ2-7; 7 bases fit TRBD2. Trimming removed 1 base from V and 7 bases from J; junction bases left unmatched: 10. Per the germline V gene, CDR1 is SEHNR and CDR2 is FQNEAQ (reference sequence). The CDR3 extends over 15 amino acids. The CDR3 DNA sequence: TGTGCCAGCAGCTTAGACTGGGGACTACAACAAGAGCAGTACTTC. Translated, it gives CASSLDWGLQQEQYF.

The chain recombines TRBV27 with TRBJ2-5; TRBD2 might be the D (6 bases). The CDR3 spans 15 residues. Germline values: CDR1 MNHEY, CDR2 SMNVEV (reference sequence). The ends were cut back, 2 bases at V and 5 bases at J, with 15 bases in the middle. CDR3 protein: CASSLGTPWGETQYF. The CDR3 bases are TGTGCCAGCAGTTTAGGGACTCCGTGGGGGGAGACCCAGTACTTC.

This clonotype appeared a few times. J is TRBJ2-3 and V is TRBV5-1; 11 bases agree with TRBD2. The CDR3 has 16 residues. The junction had 5 bases not matched to a gene; V was cut back by 1 base and J by 4 bases. Germline lookup yields CDR1 SGHRS and CDR2 YFSETQ. This CDR3 is CASSLTLAGEADTQYF. Written as DNA, the CDR3 is TGCGCCAGCAGCTTGACACTAGCGGGAGAGGCAGATACGCAGTATTTT.

The chain couples TRBV10-2 to TRBJ1-5; tentative D call: TRBD1 (6 bases). CDR3 length equals 13 residues. Germline values: CDR1 WSHSY, CDR2 SAAADI. V was pared by 6 bases and J by 11 bases, with 17 bases between. The CDR3, as DNA: TGCGCCAGCAGCGAAGGGGGTGGGTTGGCCCAGCATTTT. Its protein product is CASSEGGGLAQHF.

The chain carries TRBV6-2 or TRBV6-3 and TRBJ2-3; 7 bases agree with TRBD1. This CDR3 spans 12 amino acids. Germline assignment: CDR1 MNHEY and CDR2 SVGEGT. The ends lost 1 base at V and 11 bases at J; junction bases unmatched: 3. CDR3 amino acids: CASSYWDSQQYF. CDR3 in DNA: TGTGCCAGCAGTTACTGGGACAGCCAGCAGTATTTT.

The chain carries TRBV25-1 and TRBJ2-3; maybe TRBD2 (7 bases). This CDR3 is built from 11 residues. Germline-derived CDR1 and CDR2 are MGHDK and SYGVNS. The V gene lost 8 bases and the J gene lost 15 bases, with 18 bases spanning the gap. The CDR3 DNA follows: TGTGCCAGCCTAGGGGGGGGCTTCATCTATTTT. Its translation is CASLGGGFIYF.

This clonotype was observed a few times. The chain combines TRBV4-1 with TRBJ1-2, with no clear D. The V end was cut by 4 bases, the J end by 4 bases, with 13 bases between. This CDR3 region has 14 residues. Germline CDR1 and CDR2: MGHRA and YSYEKL. CDR3 protein: CASSLLGMGYGYTF. As DNA, the CDR3 is TGCGCCAGCAGCCTATTAGGGATGGGCTATGGCTACACCTTC.

This clonotype was counted between two and nine times. The chain links TRBV7-2 to TRBJ2-7; no reliable D call. Germline assignment: CDR1 SGHTA and CDR2 FQGNSA. This CDR3 comprises 11 residues. V was shortened by 6 bases and J by 6 bases, with 9 bases between the two germline ends. The CDR3 sequence: CASRLVVEQYF. DNA of the CDR3: TGTGCCAGCAGATTGGTGGTCGAGCAGTACTTC.

This clonotype has a handful of counts. This sequence joins TRBV12-3 or TRBV12-4 and TRBJ2-7; D is unresolved. V lost 2 bases and J lost 3, with 14 bases in between. The CDR3 consists of 15 residues. The CDR3 nucleotides are TGTGCCAGCAGTTTACTTCCGGACCCAGTCTACGAGCAGTACTTC. Amino acid sequence: CASSLLPDPVYEQYF.